The source of this TCR beta chain is a study of cytomegalovirus exposure and HLA in healthy donors. At the level of the study: The 100 to 150 validation repertoires, a later analysis reported, used the same platform as the 550 to 700 repertoires from the first cohort. Overall study results and limits: Confirmation was obtained in vitro that a few CMV-associated chains are specific for CMV antigens. Researchers counted roughly 150 TCR beta chains as cytomegalovirus-associated.

The CDR3 totals 12 residues. In germline, CDR1 is MNHEY, CDR2 SVGAGI. V was pared by 5 bases and J by 4 bases, with 8 bases between. Of note for this clone: Its antigen is unidentified.

This table comes from immunoSEQ multiplex PCR, and its TCRdb copy is limited to in-frame clones, with some not included. This sample has over 120,000 clones; approximately 86% occur once, and the top ten carry under 5%. The receptor was isolated from a man between 18 and 29 years old in good health and CMV-seropositive. The V and J genes are TRBV6-5 and TRBJ1-2, with D possibly being TRBD1 (6 bases). Specimen: PBMCs. The CDR3 sequence is CASSQGIYGYTF. As DNA, the CDR3 is TGTGCCAGCAGTCAGGGGATCTATGGCTACACCTTC.